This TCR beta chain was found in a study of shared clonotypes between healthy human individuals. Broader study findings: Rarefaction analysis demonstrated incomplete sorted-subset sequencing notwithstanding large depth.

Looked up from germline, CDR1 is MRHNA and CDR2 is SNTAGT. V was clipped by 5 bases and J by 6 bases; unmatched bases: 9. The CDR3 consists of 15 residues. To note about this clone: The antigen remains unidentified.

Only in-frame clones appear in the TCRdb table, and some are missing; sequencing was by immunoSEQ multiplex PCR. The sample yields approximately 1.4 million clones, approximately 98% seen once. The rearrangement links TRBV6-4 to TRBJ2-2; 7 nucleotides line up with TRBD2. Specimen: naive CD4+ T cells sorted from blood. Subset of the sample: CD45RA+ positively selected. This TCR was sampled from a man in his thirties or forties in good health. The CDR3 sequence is CASSKLASDPGELFF. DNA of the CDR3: TGTGCCAGCAGTAAACTAGCGAGCGATCCCGGGGAGCTGTTTTTT.